The T cell receptor beta chain under discussion was sequenced for a study of cytomegalovirus exposure and HLA in healthy donors. These donors, healthy bone marrow donors, were studied. V trimming: 5 bases; J trimming: 4 bases; junction bases outside the gene matches: 16. There are 17 residues in the CDR3. From germline, CDR1 is SGHTA and CDR2 FQGNSA. Use of 60 Vbeta and 13 Jbeta primers characterized the PCR. TCRdb keeps only in-frame clones here, not all; method: immunoSEQ multiplex PCR. Seen here are about 160,000 clones, about 80% observed once, and the top ten hold about 0.93%. This TCR came from a woman aged 45-65 years in good health and CMV-seropositive. The chain uses TRBV7-2 and TRBJ1-2; 7 bases line up with TRBD1. Specimen: PBMCs. CDR3 loop: CASSPHRGNRLSYGYTF. The CDR3 coding sequence is TGTGCCAGCAGCCCTCACAGGGGAAATCGGCTATCCTATGGCTACACCTTC.